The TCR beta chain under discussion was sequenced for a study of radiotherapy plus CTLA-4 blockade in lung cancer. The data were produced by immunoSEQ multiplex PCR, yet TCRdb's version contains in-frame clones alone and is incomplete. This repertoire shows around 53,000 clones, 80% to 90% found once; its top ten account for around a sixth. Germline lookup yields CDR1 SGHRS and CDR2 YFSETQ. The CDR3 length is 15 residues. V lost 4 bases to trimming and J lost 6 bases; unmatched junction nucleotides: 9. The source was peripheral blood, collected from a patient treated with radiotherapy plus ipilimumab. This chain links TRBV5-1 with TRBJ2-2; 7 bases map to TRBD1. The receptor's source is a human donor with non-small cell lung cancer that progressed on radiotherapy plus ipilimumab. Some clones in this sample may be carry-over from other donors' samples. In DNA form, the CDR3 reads TGCGCCAGCAGCCCAGATAGACAGGGTCCCGGGGAGCTGTTTTTT. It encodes CASSPDRQGPGELFF.